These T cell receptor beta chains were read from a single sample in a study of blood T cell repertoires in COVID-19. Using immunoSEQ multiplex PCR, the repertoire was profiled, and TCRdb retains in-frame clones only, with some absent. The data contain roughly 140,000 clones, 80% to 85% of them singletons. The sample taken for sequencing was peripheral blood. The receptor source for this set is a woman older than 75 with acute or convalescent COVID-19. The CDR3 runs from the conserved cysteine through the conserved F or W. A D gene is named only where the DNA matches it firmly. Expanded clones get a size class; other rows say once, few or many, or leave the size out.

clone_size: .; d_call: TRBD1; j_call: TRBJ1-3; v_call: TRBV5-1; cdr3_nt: TGCGCCAGCAGGTTAGGACAGGGGTCCGGAAACACCATATATTTT; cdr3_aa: CASRLGQGSGNTIYF
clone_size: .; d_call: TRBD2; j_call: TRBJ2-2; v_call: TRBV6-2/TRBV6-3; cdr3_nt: TGTGCCAGCAGTTATAGAGGACTAGGGAACACCGGGGAGCTGTTTTTT; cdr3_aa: CASSYRGLGNTGELFF
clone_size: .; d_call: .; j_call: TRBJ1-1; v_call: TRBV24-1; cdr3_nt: TGTGCCACCAACAGGACCGCTAAGAACACTGAAGCTTTCTTT; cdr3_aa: CATNRTAKNTEAFF
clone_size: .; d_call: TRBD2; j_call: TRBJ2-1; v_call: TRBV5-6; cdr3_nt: TGTGCCAGCAGCTTGCGGTCGGGGGGGCTCTACAATGAGCAGTTCTTC; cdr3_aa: CASSLRSGGLYNEQFF
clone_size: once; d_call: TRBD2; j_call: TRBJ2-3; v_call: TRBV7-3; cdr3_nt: TGTGCCAGCAGCCGGGGGGGCCCTAGCACAGATACGCAGTATTTT; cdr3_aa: CASSRGGPSTDTQYF
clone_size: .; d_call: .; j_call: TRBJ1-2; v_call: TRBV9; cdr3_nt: TGTGCCAGCAGCACTAACAGGGATCCGCTCTATGGCTACACCTTC; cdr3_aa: CASSTNRDPLYGYTF
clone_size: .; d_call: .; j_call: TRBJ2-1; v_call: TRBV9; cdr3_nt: TGTGCCAGCAGCCTCCAACCTGGGCAGACAGACTACAATGAGCAGTTCTTC; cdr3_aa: CASSLQPGQTDYNEQFF
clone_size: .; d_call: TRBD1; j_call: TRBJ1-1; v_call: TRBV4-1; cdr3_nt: TGCGCCAGCAGCCAGACTTCCGGGACAGCCGATATGAACACTGAAGCTTTCTTT; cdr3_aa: CASSQTSGTADMNTEAFF
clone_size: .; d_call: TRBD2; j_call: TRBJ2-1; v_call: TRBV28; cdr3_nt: TGTGCCAGCAGCCCAACCGCCTTCCTAGCGGGAGGGCCCTGGAATGAGCAGTTCTTC; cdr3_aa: CASSPTAFLAGGPWNEQFF
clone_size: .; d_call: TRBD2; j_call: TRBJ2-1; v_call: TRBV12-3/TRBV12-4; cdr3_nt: TGTGCCAGCAGTTTCGGGGGGTATGAGCAGTTCTTC; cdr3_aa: CASSFGGYEQFF
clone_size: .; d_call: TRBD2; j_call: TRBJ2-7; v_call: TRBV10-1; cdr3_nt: TGCGCCAGCAGTGAGTCCGGCGGGGGGGCGCGCGAGCAGTACTTC; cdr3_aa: CASSESGGGAREQYF
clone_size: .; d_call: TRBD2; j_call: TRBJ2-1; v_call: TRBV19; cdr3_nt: TGTGCCAGTAGCTCCCTCCCCGGGGGGTGGAGCTCCTACAATGAGCAGTTCTTC; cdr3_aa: CASSSLPGGWSSYNEQFF
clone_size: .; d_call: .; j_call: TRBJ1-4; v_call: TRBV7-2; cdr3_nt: TGTGCCAGCAGCTTAGTTCGGGGTGGGGATGAAAAACTGTTTTTT; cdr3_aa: CASSLVRGGDEKLFF
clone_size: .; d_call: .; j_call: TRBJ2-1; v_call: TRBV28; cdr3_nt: TGTGCCAGCAGTCTAACTCTAGCACATGAGCAGTTCTTC; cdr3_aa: CASSLTLAHEQFF
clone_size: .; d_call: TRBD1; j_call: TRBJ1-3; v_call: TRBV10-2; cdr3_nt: TGCGCCAGCAGTGAGCGACACAGGGGGGCTGGAAACACCATATATTTT; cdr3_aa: CASSERHRGAGNTIYF
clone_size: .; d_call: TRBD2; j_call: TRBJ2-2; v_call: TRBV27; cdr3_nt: TGTGCCAGCAGTTTATCATTACTAGCGAGCACCGGGGAGCTGTTTTTT; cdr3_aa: CASSLSLLASTGELFF
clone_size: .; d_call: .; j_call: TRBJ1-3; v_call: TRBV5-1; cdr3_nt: TGCGCCAGCAGCTTGGTGGTGTCGGGATCTGGTGGAAACACCATATATTTT; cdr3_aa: CASSLVVSGSGGNTIYF
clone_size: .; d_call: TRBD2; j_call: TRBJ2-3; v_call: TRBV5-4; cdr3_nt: TGTGCCAGCAGTTACTGGGGGGGTTCCAGCGGTACGCAGTATTTT; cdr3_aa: CASSYWGGSSGTQYF
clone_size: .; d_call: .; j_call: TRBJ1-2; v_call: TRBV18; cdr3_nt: TGTGCCAGCTCGCAAGCCCGGGAAGCAAATGGCTACACCTTC; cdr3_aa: CASSQAREANGYTF
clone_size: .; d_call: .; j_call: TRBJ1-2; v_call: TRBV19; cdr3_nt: TGTGCCAGTAGTATCCCCGCGGGACGTGGCTACACCTTC; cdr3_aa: CASSIPAGRGYTF
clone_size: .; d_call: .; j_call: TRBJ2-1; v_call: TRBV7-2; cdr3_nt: TGTGCCAGCAGCCCGAGCCCAGGGAATGAGCAGTTCTTC; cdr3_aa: CASSPSPGNEQFF
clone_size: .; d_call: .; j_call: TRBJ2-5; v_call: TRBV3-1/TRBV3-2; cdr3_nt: TGTGCCAGCAGCCAAGGGGTAGCGCCTCAAGAGACCCAGTACTTC; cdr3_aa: CASSQGVAPQETQYF
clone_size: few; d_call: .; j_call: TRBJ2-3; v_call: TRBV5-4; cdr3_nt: TGTGCCAGCAGCTTGGGAGGCGGCACAGATACGCAGTATTTT; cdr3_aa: CASSLGGGTDTQYF
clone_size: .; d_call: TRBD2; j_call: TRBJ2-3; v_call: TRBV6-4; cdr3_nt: TGTGCCAGTCCCCGCCGGCCGGGAGGGCTTGTCGGGGTAGATACGCAGTATTTT; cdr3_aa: CASPRRPGGLVGVDTQYF
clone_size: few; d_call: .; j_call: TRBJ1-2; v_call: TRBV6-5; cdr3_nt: TGTGCCAGCATCGCCGCGGGGGGCTATGGCTACACCTTC; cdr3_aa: CASIAAGGYGYTF
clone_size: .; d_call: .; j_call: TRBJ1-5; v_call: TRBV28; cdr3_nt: TGTGCCGCGGTCGGGTTTCTTAGCAATCAGCCCCAGCATTTT; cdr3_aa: CAAVGFLSNQPQHF
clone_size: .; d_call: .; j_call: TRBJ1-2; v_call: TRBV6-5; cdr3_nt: TGTGGAGCGGGGGGCTCCTTGGGCTACACCTTC; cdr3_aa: CGAGGSLGYTF
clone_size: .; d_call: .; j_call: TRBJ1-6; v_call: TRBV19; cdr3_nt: TGTGCCAGTAGTCAGGTACCCACCGGCTTTCATTCACCCCTCCACTTT; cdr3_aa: CASSQVPTGFHSPLHF
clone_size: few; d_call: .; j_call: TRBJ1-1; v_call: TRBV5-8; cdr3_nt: TGTGCCAGCAGGACGAACTTGGGGGGGACTCAGGAGAACACTGAAGCTTTCTTT; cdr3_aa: CASRTNLGGTQENTEAFF
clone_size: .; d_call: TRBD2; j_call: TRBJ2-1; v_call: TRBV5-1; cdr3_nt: TGCGCCAGCAGCTTGCGGGGGGGCGCCATGTTCAATGAGCAGTTCTTC; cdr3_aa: CASSLRGGAMFNEQFF
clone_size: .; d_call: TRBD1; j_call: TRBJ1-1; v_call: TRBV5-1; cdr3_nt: TGCGCCAGCAGCTTGGTCGGGCAGGGGGCGTACAACACTGAAGCTTTCTTT; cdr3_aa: CASSLVGQGAYNTEAFF
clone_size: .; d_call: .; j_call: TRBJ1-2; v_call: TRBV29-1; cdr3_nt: TGCAGCGTTGAGACACCTGGCTACACCTTC; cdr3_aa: CSVETPGYTF
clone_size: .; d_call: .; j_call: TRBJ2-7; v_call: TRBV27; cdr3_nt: TGTGCCAGCAGTTTCAGCCCGGCCGGGATCGCTCCCTTTTACGAGCAGTACTTC; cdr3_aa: CASSFSPAGIAPFYEQYF
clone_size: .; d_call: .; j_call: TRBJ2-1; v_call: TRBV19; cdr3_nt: TGTGCCAGTAGCCAGCGGGCCAGCTCCTACAATGAGCAGTTCTTC; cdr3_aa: CASSQRASSYNEQFF
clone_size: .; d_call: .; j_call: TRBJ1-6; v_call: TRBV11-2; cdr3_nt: TGTGCCAGCAGCTTGCGGGAAATCGTGCGTTCACCCCTCCACTTT; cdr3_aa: CASSLREIVRSPLHF
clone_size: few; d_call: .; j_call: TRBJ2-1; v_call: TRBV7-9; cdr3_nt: TGTGCCAGCAGCACACCCCTAGCTTCCTACAATGAGCAGTTCTTC; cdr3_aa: CASSTPLASYNEQFF
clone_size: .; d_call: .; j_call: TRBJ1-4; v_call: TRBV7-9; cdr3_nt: TGTGCCAGCAGCCCTATAGGGGTTCCGGCTAATGAAAAACTGTTTTTT; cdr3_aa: CASSPIGVPANEKLFF
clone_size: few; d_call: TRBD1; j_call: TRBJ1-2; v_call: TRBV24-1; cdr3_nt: TGTGCCACCAGTGACCCCGGACAGGGCCGTGGCTACACCTTC; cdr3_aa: CATSDPGQGRGYTF
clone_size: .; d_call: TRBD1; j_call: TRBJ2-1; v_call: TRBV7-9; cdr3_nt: TGTGCCAGCAGCGCCACTGACAGGGTAGAGCAGTTCTTC; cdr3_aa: CASSATDRVEQFF
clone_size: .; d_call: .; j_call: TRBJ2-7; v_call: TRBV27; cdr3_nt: TGTGCCAGCAGTTTTCGAGATACTAGCTCCTACGAGCAGTACTTC; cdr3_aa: CASSFRDTSSYEQYF
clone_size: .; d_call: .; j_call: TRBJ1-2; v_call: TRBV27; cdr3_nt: TGTGCCAGCAGTTTAGGCCCCCCAGGGATTAATGAGGGCTACACCTTC; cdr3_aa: CASSLGPPGINEGYTF
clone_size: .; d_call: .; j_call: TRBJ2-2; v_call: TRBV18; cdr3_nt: TGTGCCAGCTCACCACCTCCGGGACTCGAGCTGTTTTTT; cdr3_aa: CASSPPPGLELFF
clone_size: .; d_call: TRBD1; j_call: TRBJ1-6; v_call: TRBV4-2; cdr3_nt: TGTGCCAGCAGCCAAGCGGACCCGGGACAGGGGGTTAATTCACCCCTCCACTTT; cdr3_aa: CASSQADPGQGVNSPLHF
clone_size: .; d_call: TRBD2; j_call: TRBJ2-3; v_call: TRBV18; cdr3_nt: TGTGCCAGCTCACCACCGGGAGCGGGAGATTTCGCAGATACGCAGTATTTT; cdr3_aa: CASSPPGAGDFADTQYF
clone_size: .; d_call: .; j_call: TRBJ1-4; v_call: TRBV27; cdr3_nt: TGTGCCAGCAGTTTAATCAGGGTTCGCGGTGAAAAACTGTTTTTT; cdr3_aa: CASSLIRVRGEKLFF
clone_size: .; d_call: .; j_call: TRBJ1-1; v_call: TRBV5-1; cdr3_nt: TGCGCCAGCAGCTTGGACGGAGGATTACCTGAAGCTTTCTTT; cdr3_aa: CASSLDGGLPEAFF
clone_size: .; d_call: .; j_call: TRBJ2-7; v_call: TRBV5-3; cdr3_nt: TGTGCCAGAAGCTACGGTCAATTTTACGAGCAGTACTTC; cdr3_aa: CARSYGQFYEQYF